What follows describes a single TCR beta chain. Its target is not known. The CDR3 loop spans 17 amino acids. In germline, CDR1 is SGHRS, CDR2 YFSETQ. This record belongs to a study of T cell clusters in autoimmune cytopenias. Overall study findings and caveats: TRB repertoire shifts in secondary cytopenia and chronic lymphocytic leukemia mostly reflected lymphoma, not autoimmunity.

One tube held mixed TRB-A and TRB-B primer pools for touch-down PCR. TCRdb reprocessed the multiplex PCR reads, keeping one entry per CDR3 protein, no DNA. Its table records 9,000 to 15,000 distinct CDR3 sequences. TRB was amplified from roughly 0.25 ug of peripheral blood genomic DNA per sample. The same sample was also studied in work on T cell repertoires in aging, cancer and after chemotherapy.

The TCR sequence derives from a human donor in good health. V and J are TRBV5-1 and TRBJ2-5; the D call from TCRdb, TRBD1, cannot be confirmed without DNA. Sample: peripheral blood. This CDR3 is CASSAGQGRVARETQYF. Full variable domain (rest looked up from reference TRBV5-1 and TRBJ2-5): KAGVTQTPRYLIKTRGQQVTLSCSPISGHRSVSWYQQTPGQGLQFLFEYFSETQRNKGNFPGRFSGRQFSNSRSEMNVSTLELGDSALYLCASSAGQGRVARETQYFGPGTRLLVL.